This T cell receptor (beta chain) originates from a study of response to subunit inactivated influenza vaccine. In TCRdb, the RT-PCR reads were re-called with MiXCR into one record per CDR3 protein. This table holds over 400,000 distinct CDR3 sequences, approximately 10% found once. The CDR3 totals 16 residues. In germline, CDR1 is DFQATT, CDR2 SNEGSKA (reference sequence). V shed 0 bases and J 10 bases; nucleotides not matched to a gene: 16. The table lists this clonotype with many counts. Its specificity is not known. Findings and limits, study-wide: The authors suggested that every seasonal influenza vaccination recruits few new T cells.

The TCR sequence derives from a middle-aged man who received an inactivated influenza vaccine. The chain links TRBV20-1 to TRBJ1-2, with 8 bases identical to TRBD1. The sample here was PBMCs from blood, taken 40 to 50 days after vaccination. CDR3 DNA: TGCAGTGCTAGAGATCTGCCGGGACAGGAGAGCTTCGACTACACCTTC. Encoded protein: CSARDLPGQESFDYTF.